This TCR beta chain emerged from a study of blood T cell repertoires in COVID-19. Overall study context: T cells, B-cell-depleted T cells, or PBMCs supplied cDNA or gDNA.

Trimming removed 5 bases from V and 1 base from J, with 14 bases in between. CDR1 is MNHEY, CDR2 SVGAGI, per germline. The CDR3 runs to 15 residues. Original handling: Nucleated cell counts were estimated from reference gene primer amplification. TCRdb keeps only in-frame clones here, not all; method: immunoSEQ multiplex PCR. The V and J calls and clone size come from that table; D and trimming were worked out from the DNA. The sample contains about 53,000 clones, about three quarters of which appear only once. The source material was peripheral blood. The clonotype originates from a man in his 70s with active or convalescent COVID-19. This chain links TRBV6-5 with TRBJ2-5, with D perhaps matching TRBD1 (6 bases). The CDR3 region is CASSNYRDPQETQYF. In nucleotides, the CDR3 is TGTGCCAGCAGTAACTACAGGGATCCCCAAGAGACCCAGTACTTC.